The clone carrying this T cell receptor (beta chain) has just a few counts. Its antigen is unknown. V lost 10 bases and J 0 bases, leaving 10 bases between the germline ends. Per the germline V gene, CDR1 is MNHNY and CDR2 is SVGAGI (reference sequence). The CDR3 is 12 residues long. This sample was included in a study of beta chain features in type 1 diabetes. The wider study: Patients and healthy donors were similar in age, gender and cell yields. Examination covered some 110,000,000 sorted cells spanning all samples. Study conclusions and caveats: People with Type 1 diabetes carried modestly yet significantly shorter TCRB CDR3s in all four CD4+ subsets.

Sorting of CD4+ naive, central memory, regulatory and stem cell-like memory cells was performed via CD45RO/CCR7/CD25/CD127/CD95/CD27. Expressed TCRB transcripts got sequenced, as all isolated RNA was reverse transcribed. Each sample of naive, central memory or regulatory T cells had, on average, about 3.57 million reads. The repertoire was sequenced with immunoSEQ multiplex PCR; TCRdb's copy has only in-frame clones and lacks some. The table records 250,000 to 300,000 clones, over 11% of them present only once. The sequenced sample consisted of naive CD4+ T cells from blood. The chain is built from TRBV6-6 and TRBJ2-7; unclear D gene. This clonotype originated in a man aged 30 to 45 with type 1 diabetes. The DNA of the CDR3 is TGTGCCACTAGGAAGAGCTCCTACGAGCAGTACTTC. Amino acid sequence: CATRKSSYEQYF.